What follows is one T cell receptor (beta chain) and its context. This entry comes from a study of control samples from healthy donors and cancer patients. Germline values: CDR1 SGHAT, CDR2 FQNNGV. CDR3 size: 16 residues. Trimming took 5 bases from V and 1 from J; bases not matched to a gene: 5. Generated by immunoSEQ multiplex PCR, the TCRdb table keeps only in-frame clones and is missing some. The table shows approximately 88,000 clones, with more than 85% occurring only once. The sequence derives from a woman aged 25 to 39 in good health. This sequence joins TRBV11-2 and TRBJ2-2; 9 bases line up with TRBD1. The sample taken for sequencing was blood. The CDR3, as DNA: TGTGCCAGCAGCCTAACAGGGGGCCAGAACACCGGGGAGCTGTTTTTT. It encodes CASSLTGGQNTGELFF.